This TCR beta chain was recorded in a study of vaccination effects on CD4 cells after COVID-19. A note on this clone: Its antigen is unidentified.

V lost 8 bases to trimming and J lost 0 bases, with 16 bases between them. The CDR3 consists of 16 residues. Germline CDR1 and CDR2: MNHEY and SMNVEV (reference sequence). In the ViraFEST assay, antigen-specific CD4+ clonotypes were identified by expansion after peptide-pool stimulation. At the end of over 8 days of culture, CD4+ T cells were isolated. The participants, recipients of two vaccine doses, got either BNT162b2 or mRNA-1273. Clones were read by immunoSEQ multiplex PCR, and TCRdb kept only the in-frame ones, dropping some. The sample holds about 59,000 clones; around 78% are singletons and the top ten take 2%.

Source: CD4+ T cells from PBMCs cultured with HCoV-OC43 spike peptides, taken after COVID-19 vaccination. Noted subset: HCoV-OC43 spike overlapping peptide pool stimulation. The genes are TRBV27 and TRBJ1-4; D unclear. The TCR originated in a human donor who received a COVID-19 vaccine. CDR3 bases: TGTGCCAGCCCTTTACCCCTGGCAGCAACTAATGAAAAACTGTTTTTT. Encoded protein: CASPLPLAATNEKLFF.